The clone carrying this T cell receptor (beta chain) occurred a few times. Libraries were prepared by immunoSEQ multiplex PCR; TCRdb keeps only in-frame clonotypes and omits some of them. The table records some 90,000 clones, roughly four fifths of them present only once. This entry belongs to a study of radiotherapy plus CTLA-4 blockade in lung cancer. The germline V gene has CDR1 GTSNPN and CDR2 SVGIG (reference sequence). V lost 2 bases to trimming and J lost 6 bases, with 15 bases between them. There are 14 residues in the CDR3. Sequencing was performed on peripheral blood, taken from a patient treated with radiotherapy plus ipilimumab. This chain links TRBV30 with TRBJ2-3; maybe TRBD2 (6 bases). The sequence was collected from a human donor with non-small cell lung cancer who had stable disease on radiotherapy plus ipilimumab. In DNA, the CDR3 is TGTGCCTGGAGTCGGGAGAGACTCACGGATACGCAGTATTTT. Translation gives CAWSRERLTDTQYF.